The 31 T cell receptor beta chains below come from one sample, sequenced in a study of T cell changes during pregnancy in multiple sclerosis. Using immunoSEQ multiplex PCR, the repertoire was profiled, and TCRdb retains in-frame clones only, with some absent. The sample consists of tens of thousands of clones, just over 90% of them appearing once. Here the sequenced sample was peripheral blood, taken in the third trimester of pregnancy. These receptors originate from a female donor in good health, enrolled as a control in a pregnancy study.

The chain uses TRBV25-1 and TRBJ2-5; 12 bases line up with TRBD2. The CDR3 extends over 17 amino acids. The germline V gene has CDR1 MGHDK and CDR2 SYGVNS. The J segment lost 3 bases and the V segment lost 2 bases, leaving 7 bases of the junction unmatched. CDR3 sequence: CASSEPLTSGRKETQYF. Written as DNA, the CDR3 is TGTGCCAGCAGTGAACCCCTAACTAGCGGGAGGAAAGAGACCCAGTACTTC.

The chain recombines TRBV4-2 with TRBJ1-1; TRBD1 is a possible D gene (5 bases). This CDR3 contains 15 residues. The germline V gene has CDR1 LGHNA and CDR2 YNFKEQ. Deletions cut 3 bases from V and 1 base from J, with 12 bases between. DNA for the CDR3: TGTGCCAGCAGCCACTCTTTTCAGGGGAACACTGAAGCTTTCTTT. This translates into CASSHSFQGNTEAFF.

The rearrangement links TRBV5-1 to TRBJ2-5, with D unresolved. Germline lookup yields CDR1 SGHRS and CDR2 YFSETQ. Trimming stripped 1 base from V and 1 base from J, with 8 bases between. The CDR3 totals 14 residues. The CDR3 nucleotides are TGCGCCAGCAGCTTGACGACATTCCAAGAGACCCAGTACTTC. Its translation is CASSLTTFQETQYF.

This chain joins TRBV29-1 and TRBJ2-5; D remains unclear. Per the germline V gene, CDR1 is SQVTM and CDR2 is ANQGSEA. The length of the CDR3 is 12 residues. The V and J ends lost 4 bases and 5 bases respectively, with 11 bases between them. DNA for the CDR3: TGCAGCGTTGTCACCCCTGCGGAGACCCAGTACTTC. Its translation: CSVVTPAETQYF.

This clone was observed a single time. The chain combines TRBV6-1 with TRBJ2-3, with D perhaps TRBD2 (6 bases). Germline values: CDR1 MNHNS, CDR2 SASEGT. The CDR3 covers 16 residues. The V end lost 1 base, the J end lost 3 bases, and 14 bases lay between the germline ends. CDR3 region: CASSEVEGRRTDTQYF. CDR3 DNA sequence: TGTGCCAGCAGTGAAGTCGAGGGGAGGCGTACAGATACGCAGTATTTT.

The gene calls are TRBV4-1 and TRBJ2-5; TRBD2 is a possible D gene (7 bases). Germline V gene lookup returns CDR1 MGHRA and CDR2 YSYEKL. The V end was cut by 1 base, the J end by 4 bases, with 19 bases between. This CDR3 contains 17 residues. CDR3 bases: TGCGCCAGCAGCCAAGGCCGGGGCCAAGGGGGGGGAGAGACCCAGTACTTC. Its protein is CASSQGRGQGGGETQYF.

The chain employs TRBV7-9 and TRBJ2-3; TRBD1 matches 12 bases. This CDR3 has 16 amino acids. Trimming removed 5 bases from V and 2 bases from J; junction bases left unmatched: 5. Germline-derived CDR1 and CDR2 are SEHNR and FQNEAQ (reference sequence). The CDR3 DNA sequence: TGTGCCAGCAGCGCCGGGACAGGGGGCGTCACAGATACGCAGTATTTT. It translates to CASSAGTGGVTDTQYF.

A single count supports this clone. This chain connects TRBV11-2 to TRBJ2-7; perhaps TRBD1 as D (6 bases). The CDR3 loop spans 14 amino acids. The V gene's germline CDR1 is SGHAT and CDR2 FQNNGV. V was clipped by 0 bases and J by 5 bases, with 11 bases between them. The CDR3 region has the DNA TGTGCCAGCAGCTTAGATTCAGGGGCCCACGAGCAGTACTTC. Amino acids: CASSLDSGAHEQYF. Variable domain in full (rest from reference TRBV11-2 and TRBJ2-7): EAGVAQSPRYKIIEKRQSVAFWCNPISGHATLYWYQQILGQGPKLLIQFQNNGVVDDSQLPKDRFSAERLKGVDSTLKIQPAKLEDSAVYLCASSLDSGAHEQYFGPGTRLTVT.

J is TRBJ1-4 and V is TRBV19, with a weak D call TRBD1 (5 bases). CDR1 and CDR2 from the germline V gene are LNHDA and SQIVND (reference sequence). The CDR3 is 13 amino acids. V lost 5 bases and J 8 bases, leaving 12 bases between the germline ends. In DNA form, the CDR3 reads TGTGCCAGTAGTCCCCAGGAGGGGGAAAAACTGTTTTTT. Encoded protein: CASSPQEGEKLFF.

The chain joins TRBV7-9 to TRBJ2-2, with TRBD1 matching over 7 bases. CDR3 size: 16 residues. Trimming took 1 base from V and 2 from J; bases not matched to a gene: 4. CDR1 and CDR2 (germline): SEHNR, FQNEAQ (reference sequence). In nucleotides, the CDR3 is TGTGCCAGCAGCTTAGTAAGACAGGGAAACACCGGGGAGCTGTTTTTT. This codes for CASSLVRQGNTGELFF.

The chain links TRBV4-1 to TRBJ2-2, with 8 bases identical to TRBD2. CDR1 and CDR2 (germline): MGHRA, YSYEKL. The V segment lost 1 base and the J segment 7 bases; nucleotides outside the gene matches: 17. The CDR3 runs 19 residues. CDR3: CASSQGPVTAGGAIGELFF. CDR3 DNA sequence: TGCGCCAGCAGCCAAGGGCCAGTCACGGCGGGAGGAGCGATCGGGGAGCTGTTTTTT.

V usage is TRBV7-6 and J usage is TRBJ2-7, with TRBD1 as a possible D gene (6 bases). With 5 bases removed from V and 2 bases from J, the gap between germline ends came to 10 bases. Germline CDR1 SGHVS, CDR2 FNYEAQ. The CDR3 is 13 amino acids. The CDR3 bases are TGTGCCAGCAGCCGGGACACTACCTACGAGCAGTACTTC. It encodes CASSRDTTYEQYF.

This chain joins TRBV28 and TRBJ1-2, with D uncertain. Germline V gene lookup returns CDR1 MDHEN and CDR2 SYDVKM. With 3 bases removed from V and 2 bases from J, the gap between germline ends came to 13 bases. This CDR3 has 15 residues. CDR3 region: CASSLAAESNYGYTF. The CDR3 DNA follows: TGTGCCAGCAGTTTGGCGGCAGAATCCAACTATGGCTACACCTTC.

The chain has TRBV11-2 and TRBJ1-2; 10 bases map to TRBD1. Germline-derived CDR1 and CDR2 are SGHAT and FQNNGV. Trimming cost V 8 bases and J 8 bases; bases outside gene matches: 14. CDR3 length: 15 amino acids. In DNA, the CDR3 is TGTGCCAGCGATCGCCCGGGACAGGGGATACGGGGCTACACCTTC. Its protein is CASDRPGQGIRGYTF.

The chain couples TRBV2 to TRBJ2-7, with D perhaps matching TRBD2 (5 bases). Germline V lookup: CDR1 SNHLY, CDR2 FYNNEI. V lost 8 bases to trimming and J lost 0 bases, with 11 bases between them. CDR3 length: 13 amino acids. The chain's CDR3 is CASHPGSSYEQYF. CDR3 DNA sequence: TGTGCCAGCCATCCGGGGTCCTCCTACGAGCAGTACTTC.

The V and J genes are TRBV6-6 and TRBJ2-5; 8 bases are a match to TRBD2. The length of the CDR3 is 15 residues. Germline values: CDR1 MNHNY, CDR2 SVGAGI (reference sequence). V shed 0 bases and J 5 bases; nucleotides not matched to a gene: 5. The CDR3 reads CASSYSGSSGETQYF. In DNA form, the CDR3 reads TGTGCCAGCAGTTACTCGGGGTCTAGCGGGGAGACCCAGTACTTC.

The chain has TRBV7-2 and TRBJ2-3; TRBD2 is a possible D gene (6 bases). Germline V gene sequence: CDR1 SGHTA, CDR2 FQGNSA. This CDR3 comprises 15 residues. Trimming took 8 bases from V and 2 from J, leaving 17 bases between them. CDR3 region: CASGRLGLSTDTQYF. The CDR3 bases are TGTGCCAGCGGTCGACTAGGGCTATCCACAGATACGCAGTATTTT.

V gene TRBV20-1 combines with J gene TRBJ2-5, with unresolved D. CDR3 length: 11 amino acids. CDR1 is DFQATT and CDR2 is SNEGSKA in the germline V gene (reference sequence). Trimming pared 6 bases from V and 1 base from J, leaving 6 bases between. For the CDR3, the DNA is TGCAGTGCCGATAGCCAAGAGACCCAGTACTTC. Protein product: CSADSQETQYF.

This chain connects TRBV2 to TRBJ2-1; 14 bases are a match to TRBD2. V lost 5 bases and J lost 4; bases outside the gene matches: 7. The CDR3 totals 17 residues. Germline V lookup: CDR1 SNHLY, CDR2 FYNNEI. The CDR3 sequence: CASSYSGLAGVYNEQFF. CDR3 bases: TGTGCCAGCAGTTACTCGGGACTAGCGGGAGTTTACAATGAGCAGTTCTTC.

The chain combines TRBV7-2 with TRBJ2-1, with D perhaps matching TRBD1 (6 bases). The germline V gene encodes CDR1 SGHTA and CDR2 FQGNSA. The CDR3 has 15 residues. The germline V and J ends were trimmed by 4 bases and 0 bases, with 10 bases remaining between them. CDR3 bases: TGTGCCAGCAGCTCACAGGGTGGCTCCTACAATGAGCAGTTCTTC. The encoded protein is CASSSQGGSYNEQFF.

V is TRBV27 and J is TRBJ2-1; D perhaps matches TRBD1 (6 bases). V dropped 6 bases and J dropped 0 bases, with 27 bases sitting between them. Germline loops: CDR1 MNHEY, CDR2 SMNVEV (reference sequence). There are 20 residues in the CDR3. CDR3 protein: CASSLKGDFIFFSSYNEQFF. The CDR3 DNA follows: TGTGCCAGCAGCTTAAAGGGGGATTTTATCTTTTTCAGCTCCTACAATGAGCAGTTCTTC.

The chain joins TRBV28 to TRBJ2-4; no reliable D call. This CDR3 has 12 residues. V was cut by 4 bases and J by 3 bases, with 4 bases left in between. In germline, CDR1 is MDHEN, CDR2 SYDVKM. The CDR3 DNA follows: TGTGCCAGCAGTTATCGCAAAAACATTCAGTACTTC. It translates to CASSYRKNIQYF.

The chain is built from TRBV25-1 and TRBJ1-1, with a weak D call TRBD1 (5 bases). The CDR3 is made up of 16 amino acids. CDR1 is MGHDK and CDR2 is SYGVNS in the germline V gene. Between the trimmed V and J ends, which lost 1 base and 0 bases, there was a span of 12 bases. CDR3: CASSEWQGRMNTEAFF. CDR3 nucleotides: TGTGCCAGCAGTGAATGGCAGGGCAGAATGAACACTGAAGCTTTCTTT.

The chain recombines TRBV4-1 with TRBJ2-1; TRBD2 agrees at 8 bases. CDR1 is MGHRA and CDR2 is YSYEKL in the germline V gene. This CDR3 spans 15 amino acids. The trim removed 5 bases at V and 0 bases at J, leaving 3 bases unmatched. The CDR3 here is CASSLAGPSYNEQFF. The CDR3 DNA sequence: TGCGCCAGCAGCTTAGCGGGGCCCTCCTACAATGAGCAGTTCTTC.

This clone has just one count. This sequence joins TRBV5-5 and TRBJ1-1, with 7 bases matching TRBD1. With 5 bases clipped from V and 0 bases from J, the junction kept 7 bases outside the gene matches. CDR1 and CDR2 from the germline V gene are SGHKS and YYEKEE (reference sequence). The CDR3 sequence is 15 residues long. CDR3 sequence (DNA): TGTGCCAGCAGTTTAACCGGGACAGTGAACACTGAAGCTTTCTTT. This gives the protein CASSLTGTVNTEAFF.

The CDR3 region has the DNA TGCAGCGTTTGGGTACTAGCGGGATATAGTAGCACAGATACGCAGTATTTT. Protein sequence: CSVWVLAGYSSTDTQYF. The chain recombines TRBV29-1 with TRBJ2-3; 10 bases are a match to TRBD2. Germline CDR1 reads SQVTM; CDR2 reads ANQGSEA. This CDR3 region has 17 residues. Losses at the gene ends were 5 bases for V and 0 bases for J; bases not matched to a gene: 11.

The chain employs TRBV2 and TRBJ2-1; 9 bases fit TRBD2. CDR1 and CDR2 (germline): SNHLY, FYNNEI. The CDR3 spans 15 residues. V dropped 5 bases and J dropped 2; count of bases not matched to a gene: 4. The CDR3 protein is CASSLAGPTYNEQFF. The CDR3 DNA reads as TGTGCCAGCAGTCTAGCGGGACCTACCTACAATGAGCAGTTCTTC. Drawing the rest from reference TRBV2 and TRBJ2-1, the complete variable domain is EPEVTQTPSHQVTQMGQEVILRCVPISNHLYFYWYRQILGQKVEFLVSFYNNEISEKSEIFDDQFSVERPDGSNFTLKIRSTKLEDSAMYFCASSLAGPTYNEQFFGPGTRLTVL.

The chain carries TRBV5-1 and TRBJ2-5, with D perhaps matching TRBD1 (5 bases). V lost 2 bases to trimming and J lost 1 base, with 9 bases between them. CDR1 SGHRS and CDR2 YFSETQ come from the germline V gene. This CDR3 has 14 residues. The CDR3 DNA reads TGCGCCAGCAGCTTAACAGGTATCCAAGAGACCCAGTACTTC. The encoded protein is CASSLTGIQETQYF.

J is TRBJ2-7 and V is TRBV27; a weak D match, TRBD2 (5 bases). This CDR3 comprises 16 residues. Germline CDR1 and CDR2: MNHEY and SMNVEV (reference sequence). Trimming cost V 6 bases and J 2 bases, with 20 bases left between them. Here the CDR3 reads CASSSPVMDSPYEQYF. As DNA, the CDR3 is TGTGCCAGCAGCTCTCCGGTGATGGACTCTCCCTACGAGCAGTACTTC.

The rearrangement uses TRBV27 and TRBJ2-7, with a tentative D call TRBD2 (7 bases). The V gene lost 6 bases and the J gene lost 7 bases, with 13 bases spanning the gap. The CDR3 has 12 residues. Germline loops: CDR1 MNHEY, CDR2 SMNVEV (reference sequence). The CDR3 DNA follows: TGTGCCAGCAGCCGGGGGGCGGGTGAGCAGTACTTC. Residues: CASSRGAGEQYF.

This sequence joins TRBV27 and TRBJ2-7; perhaps TRBD2 as D (6 bases). From germline, CDR1 is MNHEY and CDR2 SMNVEV (reference sequence). The CDR3 consists of 14 residues. Trimming cost V 4 bases and J 7 bases, with 17 bases left between them. The CDR3 region has the DNA TGTGCCAGCAGTTCGGCGGGGCCCCCGGGGGAGCAGTACTTC. It codes for CASSSAGPPGEQYF.